A single T cell receptor (beta chain) is shown here with its context. Possible read error: a much larger clone is one base away. This CDR3 spans 13 amino acids. CDR1 is ENHRY and CDR2 is SYGVKD in the germline V gene. Trimming took off 6 bases at V and 5 bases at J, with 11 bases between the two ends. The data were taken from a study of blood T cells in healthy people across ages. It was with a sample-barcoded 5' primer and a J-beta primer mix that a second PCR of roughly 7 to 12 cycles was run. A tag from a template-switch adaptor with 12 random nucleotides marked each cDNA molecule. TCRdb itself ran the 5' RACE reads through MiXCR, one entry per CDR3 protein. The sample includes 1,100,000 or so distinct CDR3 sequences, around 43% seen only once; the top ten take about 19%.

This sequence originates from a woman aged 60-75 years in good health. The rearrangement uses TRBV10-3 and TRBJ2-1; the D gene is possibly TRBD1 (6 bases). Input material: blood. CDR3: CAIREDSNNEQFF. The DNA for the CDR3 is TGTGCCATCAGGGAGGACAGTAACAATGAGCAGTTCTTC.